The clone carrying this TCR beta chain was counted between two and nine times. Antigen specificity is unknown. These data come from a study of response to subunit inactivated influenza vaccine. The V and J ends lost 4 bases and 6 bases respectively, with 7 bases between them. Germline lookup yields CDR1 WNHNN and CDR2 SYGVQD (reference sequence). The CDR3 sequence is 13 residues long. TCRdb analysed the RT-PCR reads with MiXCR anew, one entry per CDR3 protein. The sample carries 530,000 or so distinct CDR3 sequences, roughly 25% recorded once. General study findings and limits: Authors suggested each seasonal influenza vaccination recruits few new T cells.

V usage is TRBV10-1 and J usage is TRBJ1-6, with D possibly being TRBD1 (5 bases). Sequenced here: CD4+ T cells sorted from PBMCs, sampled 4 to 6 days after vaccination. The sequence derives from a man in his forties or fifties who received an inactivated influenza vaccine. Here the CDR3 reads CASSGQLNSPLHF. The DNA of the CDR3 is TGCGCCAGCAGTGGACAGCTTAATTCACCCCTCCACTTT.